The 19 T cell receptor beta chains below were found in one sample sequenced in a study of T cells in Graves' hyperthyroidism and ophthalmopathy. The TCR beta CDR3 regions underwent amplification using RNA transcripts as the source. HTBI primers were used for first-round RT-PCR of the TCR CDR3. From the multiplex PCR reads, TCRdb called clonotypes with MiXCR, one entry per CDR3 protein. The data hold 380,000 or so distinct CDR3 sequences, with about a fifth observed a single time. Material for sequencing was blood. Every receptor here comes from a young woman with Graves' hyperthyroidism.

This clonotype was recorded many times. V gene TRBV7-9 combines with J gene TRBJ2-7; D is undetermined. The CDR3 sequence is 12 residues long. Trimming took 1 base from V and 4 from J, leaving 5 bases between them. Germline-derived CDR1 and CDR2 are SEHNR and FQNEAQ (reference sequence). CDR3 amino acids: CASSLDLYEQYF. In DNA form, the CDR3 reads TGTGCCAGCAGCTTAGACCTATACGAGCAGTACTTC. The complete variable domain, with remaining parts taken from reference TRBV7-9 and TRBJ2-7, reads DTGVSQNPRHKITKRGQNVTFRCDPISEHNRLYWYRQTLGQGPEFLTYFQNEAQLEKSRLLSDRFSAERPKGSFSTLEIQRTEQGDSAMYLCASSLDLYEQYFGPGTRLTVT.

This clonotype was recorded many times. The rearrangement joins TRBV28 to TRBJ2-5, with 9 bases lining up with TRBD2. V lost 4 bases, J lost 3 bases, and 9 bases stayed unmatched. The germline gives CDR1 MDHEN, CDR2 SYDVKM. This CDR3 has 16 amino acids. CDR3 sequence reads: CASSYSGGMREETQYF. CDR3 DNA sequence: TGTGCCAGCAGTTATAGCGGGGGTATGAGAGAAGAGACCCAGTACTTC.

This clonotype has ten or more counts. The gene calls are TRBV4-1 and TRBJ1-2; 7 bases align to TRBD1. The CDR3 contains 18 residues. Trimming at V came to 4 bases and at J to 6 bases, leaving 20 bases not matched to a gene. CDR1 is MGHRA, CDR2 YSYEKL, per germline. CDR3 in amino acids: CASSPKTGIIQGIDGYTF. In DNA form, the CDR3 reads TGCGCCAGCAGCCCGAAGACAGGGATAATCCAGGGAATTGATGGCTACACCTTC.

V and J are TRBV7-2 and TRBJ1-2; 7 bases are a match to TRBD1. The CDR3 has 13 residues. CDR1 is SGHTA and CDR2 is FQGNSA in the germline V gene. After removal of 4 bases from V and 8 bases from J, the junction contained 7 bases not matched to a gene. The DNA for the CDR3 is TGTGCCAGCAGCTCATCGACAGGGCTCGGCTACACCTTC. Its translation is CASSSSTGLGYTF.

This clonotype has ten or more counts. The chain's CDR3 is CASRDYNEQFF. The CDR3 DNA is TGTGCCAGTAGAGATTACAATGAGCAGTTCTTC. This sequence joins TRBV19 and TRBJ2-1; D is ambiguous. CDR1 LNHDA and CDR2 SQIVND come from the germline V gene (reference sequence). Trimming removed 6 bases from V and 4 bases from J, with 4 bases in between. There are 11 residues in the CDR3.

This clonotype was seen at least ten times. The chain is built from TRBV20-1 and TRBJ1-2; no clear D. The CDR3 is 10 amino acids. The V and J ends lost 5 bases and 6 bases respectively, with 7 bases between them. Germline V gene sequence: CDR1 DFQATT, CDR2 SNEGSKA (reference sequence). The CDR3 bases are TGCAGTGCTCCACCTGATGGCTACACCTTC. This translates into CSAPPDGYTF.

This clonotype was seen repeatedly, ten times or more. V gene TRBV9 combines with J gene TRBJ1-5; unclear D gene. This CDR3 comprises 14 residues. Trimming removed 0 bases from V and 4 bases from J, with 8 bases in between. Germline-derived CDR1 and CDR2 are SGDLS and YYNGEE. The CDR3 nucleotides read TGTGCCAGCAGCGTAGGGACGGTTAATCAGCCCCAGCATTTT. Translated: CASSVGTVNQPQHF.

This clonotype was detected a few times. This chain links TRBV11-1 with TRBJ2-7, with a tentative D call TRBD1 (6 bases). The CDR3 runs to 18 residues. V lost 2 bases, J lost 1 base, and 21 bases lay in between. Germline lookup yields CDR1 SGHAT and CDR2 FQDESV (reference sequence). CDR3 nucleotide sequence: TGTGCCAGCAGCTTAACCTTTGGCTTATGGACAGCTTCCTACGAGCAGTACTTC. This codes for CASSLTFGLWTASYEQYF.

This clonotype was counted between two and nine times. One end of the junction varies from germline; a read error may be responsible. The chain joins TRBV6-2 or TRBV6-3 to TRBJ1-1; D perhaps matches TRBD1 (5 bases). CDR1 and CDR2 (germline): MNHEY, SVGEGT. The CDR3 length is 11 residues. The CDR3 is CASTYRTEAFF. In nucleotides, the CDR3 is TGTGCCAGCACTTACAGGACTGAAGCTTTCTTT.

This clonotype was recorded at least ten times. The J gene is TRBJ2-7, the V gene TRBV15; possibly TRBD1 or TRBD2 for D (5 bases each). The V and J ends lost 2 bases and 6 bases respectively, with 14 bases between them. CDR1 and CDR2 from the germline V gene are LNHNV and YYDKDF (reference sequence). The CDR3 sequence is 14 residues long. The CDR3 region is CATSRQGKGSEQYF. The DNA for the CDR3 is TGTGCCACCAGCAGACAGGGAAAGGGGAGCGAGCAGTACTTC.

The gene calls are TRBV6-1 and TRBJ2-3; TRBD2 is a possible D gene (5 bases). Germline-derived CDR1 and CDR2 are MNHNS and SASEGT. V was cut by 0 bases and J by 1 base, with 8 bases left in between. The CDR3 spans 15 residues. The CDR3, as DNA: TGTGCCAGCAGTGAAGCGGACGGGGGCACAGATACGCAGTATTTT. This translates into CASSEADGGTDTQYF.

In its sample, this clonotype was seen many times. The J gene is TRBJ2-5, the V gene TRBV7-3; 7 nucleotides match TRBD2. Germline loops: CDR1 SGHTA, CDR2 FQGTGA. This CDR3 has 13 residues. V shed 7 bases, J shed 5 bases, and the junction held 7 bases outside the gene matches. DNA for the CDR3: TGTGCCAGCAACCCGCACGGGGGGGAGACCCAGTACTTC. This gives the protein CASNPHGGETQYF.

At least ten counts were recorded for this clonotype. This sequence joins TRBV24-1 and TRBJ1-2; D might be TRBD1 (5 bases). V lost 4 bases and J lost 3, with 14 bases in between. This CDR3 contains 15 residues. Looked up from germline, CDR1 is KGHDR and CDR2 is SFDVKD. CDR3 sequence reads: CATSEGTPGYYGYTF. The CDR3 DNA reads as TGTGCCACCAGTGAAGGGACCCCTGGGTACTATGGCTACACCTTC.

This clonotype was observed many times. The V and J genes are TRBV28 and TRBJ2-2, with 8 bases lining up with TRBD2. Per germline, CDR1 MDHEN and CDR2 SYDVKM. The trim removed 0 bases at V and 3 bases at J, leaving 3 bases unmatched. CDR3 length: 16 amino acids. The CDR3 spells CASSLWERGHTGELFF. Written as DNA, the CDR3 is TGTGCCAGCAGTTTATGGGAGCGGGGGCACACCGGGGAGCTGTTTTTT. Full variable domain (remainder filled in from reference TRBV28 and TRBJ2-2): DVKVTQSSRYLVKRTGEKVFLECVQDMDHENMFWYRQDPGLGLRLIYFSYDVKMKEKGDIPEGYSVSREKKERFSLILESASTNQTSMYLCASSLWERGHTGELFFGEGSRLTVL.

The table lists this clonotype with many counts. This chain links TRBV30 with TRBJ1-5; tentatively, D is TRBD1 (5 bases). CDR1 is GTSNPN, CDR2 SVGIG, per germline (reference sequence). Trimming shortened V by 5 bases and J by 7 bases, and 12 bases separated the two germline ends. CDR3 size: 12 residues. The CDR3 DNA follows: TGTGCCTGGGCGAGGGGATACCAGCCCCAGCATTTT. Encoded protein: CAWARGYQPQHF.

As for this clonotype: This clone may be a read error of a much larger clone one base away. This rearrangement joins TRBV12-3 or TRBV12-4 to TRBJ2-5; 9 bases align to TRBD2. This CDR3 is built from 13 residues. This CDR3 reads CASFSGSGESQYF. CDR3 nucleotide sequence: TGTGCCAGCTTTAGCGGGAGTGGTGAGAGCCAGTACTTC.

This clonotype was seen a handful of times. This sequence joins TRBV20-1 and TRBJ2-7; no firm D call. CDR1 and CDR2 from the germline V gene are DFQATT and SNEGSKA (reference sequence). The CDR3 is 9 amino acids. DNA of the CDR3: TGCCCTACGGTACACGAGCAGTACTTC. This translates into CPTVHEQYF.

In DNA form, the CDR3 reads TGTGCCAGCATTGAAGGGGTTCTGGATGAAGCTTTCTTT. Translating it yields CASIEGVLDEAFF. The V and J genes are TRBV5-5 and TRBJ1-1; a possible D gene is TRBD1 (5 bases). The germline V gene has CDR1 SGHKS and CDR2 YYEKEE (reference sequence). The CDR3 loop spans 13 amino acids. Trimming removed 6 bases from V and 7 bases from J, with 16 bases in between.

This clonotype occurred a few times. The chain links TRBV9 to TRBJ2-2; D is unclear. Trimming left V 1 base short and J 2 bases short, with 6 bases between. CDR3 length: 14 residues. Germline V gene sequence: CDR1 SGDLS, CDR2 YYNGEE. CDR3 region: CASSVRRNTGELFF. For the CDR3, the DNA is TGTGCCAGCAGCGTAAGGAGAAACACCGGGGAGCTGTTTTTT.